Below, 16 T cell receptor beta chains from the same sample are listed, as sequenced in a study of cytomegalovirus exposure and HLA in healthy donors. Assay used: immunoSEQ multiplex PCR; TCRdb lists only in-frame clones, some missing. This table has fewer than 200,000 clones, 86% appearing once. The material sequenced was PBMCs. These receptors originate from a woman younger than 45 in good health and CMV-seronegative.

CDR3 residues: CASSQPDRLQGGYTF. The CDR3, as DNA: TGCGCCAGCAGCCAACCCGACAGGTTGCAAGGTGGCTACACCTTC. The chain is built from TRBV4-3 and TRBJ1-2; tentative D call: TRBD1 (6 bases). This CDR3 contains 15 residues. Germline CDR1 is LGHNA and CDR2 is YSLEER. The V and J ends lost 2 bases and 7 bases respectively, with 17 bases between them.

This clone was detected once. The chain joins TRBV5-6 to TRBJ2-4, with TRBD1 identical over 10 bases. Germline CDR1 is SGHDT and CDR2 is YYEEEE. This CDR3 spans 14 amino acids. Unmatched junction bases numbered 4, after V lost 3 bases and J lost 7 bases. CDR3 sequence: CASSYGTGVNIQYF. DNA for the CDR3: TGTGCCAGCAGCTACGGGACAGGGGTCAACATTCAGTACTTC.

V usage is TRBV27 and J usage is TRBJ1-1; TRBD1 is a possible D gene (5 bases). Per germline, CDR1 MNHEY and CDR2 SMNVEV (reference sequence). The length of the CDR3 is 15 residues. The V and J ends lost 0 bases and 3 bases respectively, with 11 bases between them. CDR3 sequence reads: CASSLSLGRYTEAFF. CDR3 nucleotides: TGTGCCAGCAGTTTATCTCTGGGACGGTACACTGAAGCTTTCTTT.

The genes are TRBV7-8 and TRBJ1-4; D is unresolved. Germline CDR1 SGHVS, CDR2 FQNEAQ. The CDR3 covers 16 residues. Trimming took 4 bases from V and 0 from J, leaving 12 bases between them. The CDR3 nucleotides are TGTGCCAGCAGCTACCTTGGACTACCAACTAATGAAAAACTGTTTTTT. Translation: CASSYLGLPTNEKLFF. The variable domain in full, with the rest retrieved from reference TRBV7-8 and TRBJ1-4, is GAGVSQSPRYKVAKRGQDVALRCDPISGHVSLFWYQQALGQGPEFLTYFQNEAQLDKSGLPSDRFFAERPEGSVSTLKIQRTQQEDSAVYLCASSYLGLPTNEKLFFGSGTQLSVL.

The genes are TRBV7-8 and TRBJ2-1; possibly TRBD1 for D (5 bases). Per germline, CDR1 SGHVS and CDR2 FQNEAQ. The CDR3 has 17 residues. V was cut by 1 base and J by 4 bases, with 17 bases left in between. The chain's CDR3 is CASSLVNRQTLYNEQFF. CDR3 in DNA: TGTGCCAGCAGCTTAGTTAACCGACAGACCCTTTACAATGAGCAGTTCTTC.

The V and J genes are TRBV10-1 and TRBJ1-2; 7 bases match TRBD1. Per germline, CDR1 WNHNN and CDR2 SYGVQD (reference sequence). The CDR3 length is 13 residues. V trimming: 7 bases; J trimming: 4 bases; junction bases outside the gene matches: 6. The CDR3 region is CASTEGDSYGYTF. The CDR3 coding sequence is TGCGCCAGCACAGAGGGGGACAGCTATGGCTACACCTTC.

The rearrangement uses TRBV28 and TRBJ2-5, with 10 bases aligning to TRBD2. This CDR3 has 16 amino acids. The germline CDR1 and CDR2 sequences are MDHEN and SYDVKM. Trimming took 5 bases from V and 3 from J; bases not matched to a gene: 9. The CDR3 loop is CASSTRRLAGEETQYF. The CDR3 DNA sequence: TGTGCCAGCAGTACCCGACGACTAGCGGGTGAAGAGACCCAGTACTTC. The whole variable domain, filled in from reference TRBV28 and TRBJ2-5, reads DVKVTQSSRYLVKRTGEKVFLECVQDMDHENMFWYRQDPGLGLRLIYFSYDVKMKEKGDIPEGYSVSREKKERFSLILESASTNQTSMYLCASSTRRLAGEETQYFGPGTRLLVL.

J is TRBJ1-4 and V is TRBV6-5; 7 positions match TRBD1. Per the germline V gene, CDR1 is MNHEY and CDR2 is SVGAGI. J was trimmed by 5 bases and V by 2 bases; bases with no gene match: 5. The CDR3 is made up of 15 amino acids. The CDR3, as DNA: TGTGCCAGCAGTTACCGGACAGGCCTAAATGAAAAACTGTTTTTT. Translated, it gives CASSYRTGLNEKLFF.

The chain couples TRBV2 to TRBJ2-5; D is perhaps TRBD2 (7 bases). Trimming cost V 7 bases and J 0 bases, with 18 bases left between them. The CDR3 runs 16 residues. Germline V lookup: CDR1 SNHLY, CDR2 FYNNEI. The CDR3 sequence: CASTWGLAAHQETQYF. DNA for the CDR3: TGTGCCAGCACCTGGGGGCTAGCGGCACACCAAGAGACCCAGTACTTC.

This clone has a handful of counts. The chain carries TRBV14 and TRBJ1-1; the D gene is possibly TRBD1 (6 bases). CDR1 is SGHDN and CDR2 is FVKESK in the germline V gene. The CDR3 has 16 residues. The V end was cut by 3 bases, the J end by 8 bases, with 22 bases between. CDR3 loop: CASSQRGRGGSLEAFF. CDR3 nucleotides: TGTGCCAGCAGCCAGCGCGGCAGGGGCGGTTCACTAGAAGCTTTCTTT.

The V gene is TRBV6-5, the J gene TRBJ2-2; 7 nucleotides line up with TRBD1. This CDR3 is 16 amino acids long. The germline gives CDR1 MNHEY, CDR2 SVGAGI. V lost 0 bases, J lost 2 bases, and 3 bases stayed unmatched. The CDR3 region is CASSYSGDRNTGELFF. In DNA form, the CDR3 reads TGTGCCAGCAGTTACTCAGGGGACAGAAACACCGGGGAGCTGTTTTTT.

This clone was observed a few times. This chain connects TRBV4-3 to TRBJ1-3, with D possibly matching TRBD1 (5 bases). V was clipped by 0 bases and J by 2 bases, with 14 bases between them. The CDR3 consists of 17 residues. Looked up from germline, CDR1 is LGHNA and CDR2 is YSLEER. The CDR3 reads CASSQDSAAGTGNTIYF. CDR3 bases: TGCGCCAGCAGCCAAGATTCAGCGGCAGGGACTGGAAACACCATATATTTT.

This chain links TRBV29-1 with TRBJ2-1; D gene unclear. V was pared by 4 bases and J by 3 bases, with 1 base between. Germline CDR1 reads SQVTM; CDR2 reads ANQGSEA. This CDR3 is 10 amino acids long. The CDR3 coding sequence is TGCAGCGTTGTCTACAATGAGCAGTTCTTC. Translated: CSVVYNEQFF.

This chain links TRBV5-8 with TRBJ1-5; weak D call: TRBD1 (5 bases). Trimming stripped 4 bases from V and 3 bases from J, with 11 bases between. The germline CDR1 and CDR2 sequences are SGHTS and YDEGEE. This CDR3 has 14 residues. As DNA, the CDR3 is TGTGCCAGCAGCCTGCTAGGGACCAATCAGCCCCAGCATTTT. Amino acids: CASSLLGTNQPQHF.

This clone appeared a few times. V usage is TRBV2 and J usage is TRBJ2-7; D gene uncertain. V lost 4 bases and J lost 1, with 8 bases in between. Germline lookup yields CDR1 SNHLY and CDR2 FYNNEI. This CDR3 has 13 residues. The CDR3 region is CASSVPGSYEQYF. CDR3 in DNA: TGTGCCAGCAGTGTGCCGGGTTCCTACGAGCAGTACTTC.

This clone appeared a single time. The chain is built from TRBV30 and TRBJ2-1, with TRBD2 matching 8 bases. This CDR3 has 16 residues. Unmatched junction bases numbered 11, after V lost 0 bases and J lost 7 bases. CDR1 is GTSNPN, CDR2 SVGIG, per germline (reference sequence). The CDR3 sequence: CAWSVSGSMGRNEQFF. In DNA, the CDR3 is TGTGCCTGGAGTGTAAGCGGGAGCATGGGACGGAATGAGCAGTTCTTC.